Following are 20 T cell receptor beta chains from one sample sequenced in a study of shared clonotypes between healthy human individuals. TCRdb's copy holds only in-frame clones and misses some; the assay was immunoSEQ multiplex PCR. Among over 95,000 clones, 55% to 70% were seen once, and the ten largest hold over 20%. The material sequenced was memory CD8+ T cells sorted from blood. Documented subset: CD45RO+ cells pooled with CCR7-negative TemRA cells. The source is a woman under 40 in good health.

This clone was counted a single time. V is TRBV6-4 and J is TRBJ2-7; D is perhaps TRBD2 (6 bases). Trimming removed 3 bases at V and 3 bases at J, with 12 bases between. Germline V CDR1 and CDR2: MRHNA, SNTAGT. The CDR3 contains 14 residues. CDR3 residues: CASSEAAEGYEQYF. The CDR3 coding sequence is TGTGCCAGCAGTGAAGCTGCGGAGGGCTACGAGCAGTACTTC.

This clone was counted between two and nine times. The chain couples TRBV9 to TRBJ2-3, with D unclear. CDR3 length: 15 residues. Deletions cut 0 bases from V and 3 bases from J, with 11 bases between. The V gene's germline CDR1 is SGDLS and CDR2 YYNGEE. The CDR3 reads CASSVGGTTTDTQYF. The CDR3 DNA reads as TGTGCCAGCAGCGTAGGCGGAACTACGACAGATACGCAGTATTTT.

The rearrangement links TRBV30 to TRBJ2-5, with D perhaps assigned TRBD1 or TRBD2 (5 bases each). Trimming removed 5 bases from V and 5 bases from J, with 15 bases in between. The germline V gene encodes CDR1 GTSNPN and CDR2 SVGIG (reference sequence). CDR3 length: 13 amino acids. The CDR3 DNA sequence: TGTGCCTGGGGGGGTGAGGGGCCGGAGACCCAGTACTTC. It encodes CAWGGEGPETQYF.

V gene TRBV29-1 combines with J gene TRBJ2-3; 7 bases agree with TRBD2. Looked up from germline, CDR1 is SQVTM and CDR2 is ANQGSEA. The CDR3 is 16 residues long. V shed 1 base and J 5 bases; nucleotides not matched to a gene: 12. CDR3 region: CSVEGGAGVRRDTQYF. For the CDR3, the DNA is TGCAGCGTTGAAGGTGGGGCGGGAGTGCGCAGAGATACGCAGTATTTT.

The gene calls are TRBV7-6 and TRBJ2-7, with D perhaps given as TRBD1 or TRBD2 (5 bases each). Germline V CDR1 and CDR2: SGHVS, FNYEAQ. Trimming removed 0 bases from V and 3 bases from J, with 15 bases in between. The CDR3 spans 16 residues. The CDR3 bases are TGTGCCAGCAGCTTAGCACGGGGTGGGGGTTTCTACGAGCAGTACTTC. Protein product: CASSLARGGGFYEQYF.

This clone was found many times. J is TRBJ1-5 and V is TRBV5-6, with D perhaps TRBD1 (6 bases). V was pared by 0 bases and J by 3 bases, with 10 bases between. CDR3 size: 15 residues. Germline CDR1 reads SGHDT; CDR2 reads YYEEEE. The CDR3 DNA sequence: TGTGCCAGCAGCTTGGCAGGGGCTTTCAATCAGCCCCAGCATTTT. Its protein is CASSLAGAFNQPQHF. Complete variable domain (other parts from reference TRBV5-6 and TRBJ1-5): DAGVTQSPTHLIKTRGQQVTLRCSPKSGHDTVSWYQQALGQGPQFIFQYYEEEERQRGNFPDRFSGHQFPNYSSELNVNALLLGDSALYLCASSLAGAFNQPQHFGDGTRLSIL.

In regard to this clone: Since a much larger clone is just one base distant, this may be a read error. The V and J genes are TRBV4-2 and TRBJ1-5, with D possibly matching TRBD1 (6 bases). Deletions cut 3 bases from V and 6 bases from J, with 15 bases between. The V gene's germline CDR1 is LGHNA and CDR2 YNFKEQ. The CDR3 spans 15 residues. The CDR3 region is CASSQSRTAGQPQHF. The CDR3 nucleotides are TGTGCCAGCAGCCAGTCAAGGACAGCTGGTCAGCCCCAGCATTTT.

V and J are TRBV7-8 and TRBJ2-1; no clear D. Trimming took 2 bases from V and 6 from J, leaving 5 bases between them. Germline lookup yields CDR1 SGHVS and CDR2 FQNEAQ. CDR3 length: 12 residues. The CDR3: CASSLTANEQFF. DNA of the CDR3: TGTGCCAGCAGCTTAACTGCCAATGAGCAGTTCTTC.

The chain couples TRBV29-1 to TRBJ2-3, with 7 bases fitting TRBD1. From germline, CDR1 is SQVTM and CDR2 ANQGSEA. The CDR3 is 14 amino acids. The CDR3 is CATEGAWGTDTQYF. The CDR3 DNA is TGCGCAACAGAGGGGGCGTGGGGCACAGATACGCAGTATTTT.

The rearrangement joins TRBV10-3 to TRBJ1-2; 7 bases agree with TRBD1. The CDR3 consists of 12 residues. The J segment lost 2 bases and the V segment lost 6 bases, leaving 0 bases of the junction unmatched. Germline CDR1 is ENHRY and CDR2 is SYGVKD. The CDR3 nucleotides are TGTGCCATCAGGGACAGGAACTATGGCTACACCTTC. Translating it yields CAIRDRNYGYTF.

This clone showed up just a few times. This chain connects TRBV27 to TRBJ1-2; D call uncertain. The germline V and J ends were trimmed by 1 base and 3 bases, with 12 bases remaining between them. The CDR3 consists of 15 residues. From germline, CDR1 is MNHEY and CDR2 SMNVEV (reference sequence). The CDR3 sequence: CASSLYPGSHYGYTF. DNA for the CDR3: TGTGCCAGCAGTTTATACCCGGGGTCCCACTATGGCTACACCTTC.

The table lists this clone with a few counts. The chain recombines TRBV9 with TRBJ1-2; 7 bases align to TRBD1. The J segment lost 6 bases and the V segment lost 3 bases, leaving 8 bases of the junction unmatched. Germline V gives CDR1 SGDLS, CDR2 YYNGEE. The CDR3 extends over 14 amino acids. Here the CDR3 DNA reads TGTGCCAGCAGCGCTCGACAGGGAACGGATGGCTACACCTTC. Translation gives CASSARQGTDGYTF.

The chain combines TRBV4-2 with TRBJ2-1; D is perhaps TRBD1 (6 bases). CDR3 size: 16 residues. Germline V CDR1 and CDR2: LGHNA, YNFKEQ. Trimming removed 4 bases at V and 8 bases at J, with 21 bases between. The CDR3 here is CASSRGHRQTGHEQFF. CDR3 DNA sequence: TGTGCCAGCAGCCGGGGACACAGGCAAACGGGGCATGAGCAGTTCTTC.

The J gene is TRBJ2-7, the V gene TRBV28; TRBD1 might be the D (5 bases). There are 16 residues in the CDR3. The germline V gene has CDR1 MDHEN and CDR2 SYDVKM. The V end lost 4 bases, the J end lost 1 base, and 17 bases lay between the germline ends. Written as DNA, the CDR3 is TGTGCCAGCAGTTCCTATTATATCGACAGATCCTACGAGCAGTACTTC. This encodes CASSSYYIDRSYEQYF.

Regarding this clone: The sample holds other DNA sequences that translate to the same CDR3. V and J are TRBV9 and TRBJ2-1; D unclear. The CDR3 runs 12 residues. Trimming took off 0 bases at V and 7 bases at J, with 5 bases between the two ends. Germline V gene data show CDR1 as SGDLS and CDR2 as YYNGEE. The CDR3 bases are TGTGCCAGCAGCGTAGGGCTGAATGAGCAGTTCTTC. Residues: CASSVGLNEQFF.

The rearrangement uses TRBV2 and TRBJ2-3; 8 bases map to TRBD2. After removal of 1 base from V and 3 bases from J, the junction contained 9 bases not matched to a gene. The germline V gene encodes CDR1 SNHLY and CDR2 FYNNEI. The CDR3 is made up of 17 amino acids. In nucleotides, the CDR3 is TGTGCCAGCAGTGAAGTCTGGACGGGAGGGTTAACAGATACGCAGTATTTT. Protein: CASSEVWTGGLTDTQYF.

The chain has TRBV6-1 and TRBJ2-7; D may match TRBD1 or TRBD2 (5 bases each). This CDR3 contains 13 residues. Per the germline V gene, CDR1 is MNHNS and CDR2 is SASEGT. V shed 2 bases and J shed 4 bases, with 9 bases lying between them. The CDR3 bases are TGTGCCAGCAGTGAAATATGGGGGTACGAGCAGTACTTC. This sequence encodes CASSEIWGYEQYF.

The rearrangement links TRBV5-4 to TRBJ2-5; a weak D match, TRBD1 (7 bases). V was cut by 0 bases and J by 4 bases, with 16 bases left in between. The CDR3 has 16 amino acids. Germline V gene lookup returns CDR1 SGHNT and CDR2 YYREEE (reference sequence). CDR3 nucleotides: TGTGCCAGCAGCTTGGCGGGACTGGACAGGAGAGAGACCCAGTACTTC. This gives the protein CASSLAGLDRRETQYF.

V and J are TRBV29-1 and TRBJ1-1, with D hard to call. Germline V gene sequence: CDR1 SQVTM, CDR2 ANQGSEA. The CDR3 extends over 11 amino acids. Trimming stripped 5 bases from V and 1 base from J, with 5 bases between. The DNA of the CDR3 is TGCAGCGTTTCATGGAACACTGAAGCTTTCTTT. Its translation: CSVSWNTEAFF.

The rearrangement joins TRBV6-5 to TRBJ1-1; D gene unclear. The CDR3 length is 14 residues. Germline CDR1 is MNHEY and CDR2 is SVGAGI. Trimming left V 2 bases short and J 3 bases short, with 10 bases between. Here the CDR3 reads CASSYRVEDTEAFF. The CDR3 DNA reads as TGTGCCAGCAGTTACAGGGTGGAGGACACTGAAGCTTTCTTT.